What follows describes a single T cell receptor (beta chain). The record originates from a study of cytomegalovirus exposure and HLA in healthy donors. CDR1 is KGHSH, CDR2 LQKENI, per germline. CDR3 length equals 14 residues. V was clipped by 0 bases and J by 8 bases, with 10 bases between them. A multiplex PCR was run with 60 Vbeta primers and 13 Jbeta primers. The repertoire was sequenced with immunoSEQ multiplex PCR; TCRdb's copy has only in-frame clones and lacks some. The data show about 100,000 clones, and the top ten clones hold 5.5%. The chain couples TRBV18 to TRBJ2-2, with D possibly matching TRBD1 (6 bases). The clonotype originates from a girl aged 10-17 years in good health and CMV-seropositive. The sequencing sample was made of PBMCs. The CDR3 DNA reads TGTGCCAGCTCACCACCCGGGACAAGTGGGGAGCTGTTTTTT. Encoded protein: CASSPPGTSGELFF.